The 2 T cell receptor beta chains below come from one sample, sequenced in a study of blood T cell repertoires in COVID-19. Clones were read by immunoSEQ multiplex PCR, and TCRdb kept only the in-frame ones, dropping some. The sample shows over 150,000 clones, around nine tenths of them seen only once. Sample: peripheral blood. These receptors were collected from a woman of 80 years or more with COVID-19, enrolled during active disease.

The chain recombines TRBV5-4 with TRBJ1-6; tentatively, D is TRBD1 (6 bases). The V gene's germline CDR1 is SGHNT and CDR2 YYREEE (reference sequence). The V and J ends lost 4 bases and 6 bases respectively, with 14 bases between them. CDR3 size: 15 residues. CDR3 region: CASSPGQGRNSPLHF. Written as DNA, the CDR3 is TGTGCCAGCAGCCCAGGCCAGGGGCGTAATTCACCCCTCCACTTT.

This rearrangement joins TRBV7-8 to TRBJ2-1; D is unclear. From germline, CDR1 is SGHVS and CDR2 FQNEAQ. The CDR3 runs to 15 residues. V shed 0 bases and J shed 6 bases, with 12 bases lying between them. The CDR3 protein is CASSLASRRSNEQFF. CDR3 DNA sequence: TGTGCCAGCAGCTTAGCTAGTCGTCGGAGCAATGAGCAGTTCTTC. Variable domain in full (rest from reference TRBV7-8 and TRBJ2-1): GAGVSQSPRYKVAKRGQDVALRCDPISGHVSLFWYQQALGQGPEFLTYFQNEAQLDKSGLPSDRFFAERPEGSVSTLKIQRTQQEDSAVYLCASSLASRRSNEQFFGPGTRLTVL.